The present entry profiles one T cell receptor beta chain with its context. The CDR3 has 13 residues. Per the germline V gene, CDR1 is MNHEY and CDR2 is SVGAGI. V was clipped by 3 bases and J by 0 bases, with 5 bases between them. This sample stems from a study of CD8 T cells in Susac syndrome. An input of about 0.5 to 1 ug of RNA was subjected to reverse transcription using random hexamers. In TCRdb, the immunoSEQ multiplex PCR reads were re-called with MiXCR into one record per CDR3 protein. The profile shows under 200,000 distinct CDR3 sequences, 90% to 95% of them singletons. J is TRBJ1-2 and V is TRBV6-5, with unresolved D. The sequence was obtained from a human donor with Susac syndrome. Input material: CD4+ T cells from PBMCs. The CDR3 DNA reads TGTGCCAGCAGTTATGGGGCTAACTATGGCTACACCTTC. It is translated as CASSYGANYGYTF.